The present T cell receptor beta chain was sequenced within a study of Ad26.COV2.S vaccination and SARS-CoV-2 variants. Turning to the study itself: Participants got Ad26.COV2.S intramuscularly, once or twice 56 days apart. Study observations and caveats: Comparability of non-spike TCR breadth was observed across vaccine and placebo recipients.

Only in-frame clones appear in the TCRdb table, and some are missing; sequencing was by immunoSEQ multiplex PCR. Of a few hundred thousand clones in the sample, 90% were seen once. Note on this clone: The antigen is undetermined.

Treatment: around 19 received Ad26.COV2.S at low or high dose, single or two shots; roughly five received placebo; per-sample allocation not given. Day 63 after the first injection of vaccine or placebo was the sampling time. Whoever gave the sample was an adult aged 18-55 years in Boston. The receptor's source is a person aged 18-60 years who received the Ad26.COV2.S COVID-19 vaccine or a placebo. The sample consisted of peripheral blood, taken in a trial of Ad26.COV2.S vaccine versus placebo.

CDR3 sequence reads: CASSFNPTSGRAGSYNEQFF. CDR3 bases: TGCGCCAGCAGCTTTAACCCGACTAGCGGGAGGGCCGGATCCTACAATGAGCAGTTCTTC. This chain links TRBV5-1 with TRBJ2-1; 14 bases fit TRBD2. V shed 2 bases, J shed 1 base, and the junction held 11 bases outside the gene matches. There are 20 residues in the CDR3. The germline V gene has CDR1 SGHRS and CDR2 YFSETQ.